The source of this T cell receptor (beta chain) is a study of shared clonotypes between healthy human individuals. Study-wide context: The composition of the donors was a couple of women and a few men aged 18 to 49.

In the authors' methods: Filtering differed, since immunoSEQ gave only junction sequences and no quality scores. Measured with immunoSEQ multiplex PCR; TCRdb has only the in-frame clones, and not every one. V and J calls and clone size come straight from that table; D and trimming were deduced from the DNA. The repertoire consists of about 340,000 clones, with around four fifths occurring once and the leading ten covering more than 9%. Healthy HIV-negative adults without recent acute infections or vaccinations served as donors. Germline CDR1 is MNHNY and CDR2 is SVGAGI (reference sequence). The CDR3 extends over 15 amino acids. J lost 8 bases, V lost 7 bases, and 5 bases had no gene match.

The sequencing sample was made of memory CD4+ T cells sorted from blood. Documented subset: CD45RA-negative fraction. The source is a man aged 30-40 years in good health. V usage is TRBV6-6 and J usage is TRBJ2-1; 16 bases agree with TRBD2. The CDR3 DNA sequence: TGTGCCAGCAACGATGGGACTAGCGGGAGGGATGAGCAGTTCTTC. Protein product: CASNDGTSGRDEQFF.